This T cell receptor (beta chain) comes out of a study of blood T cell repertoires in COVID-19. Profiling relied on immunoSEQ multiplex PCR, and the TCRdb table lists in-frame clones only, not all of them. There are about 150,000 clones in the sample; around 80% occur only once, and about 7.3% lies in the top ten. Germline V gives CDR1 SGDLS, CDR2 YYNGEE. The CDR3 length is 15 residues. The specimen was PBMCs or T cells enriched from blood (not recorded which). The TCR sequence derives from a man aged 50 to 60 who had recovered from COVID-19. The V and J genes are TRBV9 and TRBJ1-5; TRBD1 aligns across 7 bases. CDR3: CANCTGEWSNQPQHF. The CDR3 region has the DNA TGTGCTAACTGTACAGGGGAATGGAGCAATCAGCCCCAGCATTTT.